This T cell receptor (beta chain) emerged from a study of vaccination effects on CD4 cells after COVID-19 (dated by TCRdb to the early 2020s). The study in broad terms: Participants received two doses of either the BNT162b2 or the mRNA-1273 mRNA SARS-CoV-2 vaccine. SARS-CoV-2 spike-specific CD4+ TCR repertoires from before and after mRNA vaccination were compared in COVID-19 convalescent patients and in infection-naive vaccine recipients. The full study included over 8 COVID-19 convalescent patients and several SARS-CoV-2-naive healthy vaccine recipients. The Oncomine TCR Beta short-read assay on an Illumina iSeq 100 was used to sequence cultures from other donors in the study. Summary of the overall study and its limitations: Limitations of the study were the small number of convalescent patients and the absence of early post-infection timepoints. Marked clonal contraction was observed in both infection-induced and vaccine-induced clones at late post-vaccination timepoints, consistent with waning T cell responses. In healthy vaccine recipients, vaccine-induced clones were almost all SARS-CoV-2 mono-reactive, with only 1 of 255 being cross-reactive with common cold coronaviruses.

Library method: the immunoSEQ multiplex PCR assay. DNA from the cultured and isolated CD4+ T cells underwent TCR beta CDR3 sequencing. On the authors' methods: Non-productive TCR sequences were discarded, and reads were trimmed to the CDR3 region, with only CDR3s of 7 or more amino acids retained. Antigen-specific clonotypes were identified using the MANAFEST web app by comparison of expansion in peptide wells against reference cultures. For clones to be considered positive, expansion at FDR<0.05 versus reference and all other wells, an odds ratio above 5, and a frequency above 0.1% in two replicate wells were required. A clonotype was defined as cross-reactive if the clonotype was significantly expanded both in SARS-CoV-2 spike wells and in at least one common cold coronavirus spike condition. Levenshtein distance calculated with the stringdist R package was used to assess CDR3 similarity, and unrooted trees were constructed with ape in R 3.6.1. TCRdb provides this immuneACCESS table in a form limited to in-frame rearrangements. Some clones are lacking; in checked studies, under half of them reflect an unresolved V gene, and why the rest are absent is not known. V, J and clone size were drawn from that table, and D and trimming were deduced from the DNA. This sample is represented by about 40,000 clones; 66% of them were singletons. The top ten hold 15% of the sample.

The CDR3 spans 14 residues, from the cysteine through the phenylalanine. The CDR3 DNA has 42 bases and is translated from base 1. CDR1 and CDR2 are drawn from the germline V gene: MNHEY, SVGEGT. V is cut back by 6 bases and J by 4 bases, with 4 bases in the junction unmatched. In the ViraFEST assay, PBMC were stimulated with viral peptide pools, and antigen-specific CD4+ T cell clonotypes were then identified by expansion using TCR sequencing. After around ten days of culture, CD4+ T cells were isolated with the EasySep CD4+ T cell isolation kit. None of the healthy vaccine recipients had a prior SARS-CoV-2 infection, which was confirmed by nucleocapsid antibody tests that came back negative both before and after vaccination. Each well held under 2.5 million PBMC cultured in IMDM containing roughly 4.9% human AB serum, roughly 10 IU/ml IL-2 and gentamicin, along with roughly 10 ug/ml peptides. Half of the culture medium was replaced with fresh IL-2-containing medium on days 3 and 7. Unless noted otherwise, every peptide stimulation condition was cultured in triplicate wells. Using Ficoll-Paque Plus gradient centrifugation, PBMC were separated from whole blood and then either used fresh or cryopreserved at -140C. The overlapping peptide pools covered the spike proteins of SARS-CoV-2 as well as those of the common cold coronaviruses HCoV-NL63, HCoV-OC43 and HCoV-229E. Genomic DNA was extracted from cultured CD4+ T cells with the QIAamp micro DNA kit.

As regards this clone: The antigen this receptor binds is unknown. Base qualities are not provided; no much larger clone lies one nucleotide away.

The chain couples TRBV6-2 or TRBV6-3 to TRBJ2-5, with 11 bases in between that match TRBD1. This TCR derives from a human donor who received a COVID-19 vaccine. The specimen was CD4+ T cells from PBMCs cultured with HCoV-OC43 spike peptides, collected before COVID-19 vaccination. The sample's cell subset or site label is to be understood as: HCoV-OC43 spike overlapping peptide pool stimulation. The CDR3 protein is CASSPGTGGETQYF. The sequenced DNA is TGTGCCAGCAGCCCTGGGACAGGGGGAGAGACCCAGTACTTC.